This record covers a single TCR beta chain. Antigen: not known. These data come from a study of T cell clonotyping in hematopoietic cell transplantation. Findings and caveats of the study: At the given depth, recipient repertoires were over 95% de novo clonotypes. Broader posttransplant TCR repertoire diversity was predicted by graft donor and pretransplant recipient Inverse Simpson Index values.

CDR3 size: 14 residues. Trimming cost V 3 bases and J 2 bases, with 10 bases left between them. CDR1 and CDR2 (germline): SGHTA, FQGNSA. TCRdb keeps only in-frame clones here, not all; method: immunoSEQ multiplex PCR. In the table there are 40,000 to 45,000 clones, 94% of which are singletons. The J gene is TRBJ1-2, the V gene TRBV7-2; the D gene is possibly TRBD1 (6 bases). This sequence originates from a woman aged 50 to 65 in good health. Some clones in this sample may be carry-over from other donors' samples. The sequenced sample consisted of peripheral blood mononuclear cells. The CDR3 nucleotides are TGTGCCAGCAGCTTCATAGGGGGGAACTATGGCTACACCTTC. The encoded protein is CASSFIGGNYGYTF.